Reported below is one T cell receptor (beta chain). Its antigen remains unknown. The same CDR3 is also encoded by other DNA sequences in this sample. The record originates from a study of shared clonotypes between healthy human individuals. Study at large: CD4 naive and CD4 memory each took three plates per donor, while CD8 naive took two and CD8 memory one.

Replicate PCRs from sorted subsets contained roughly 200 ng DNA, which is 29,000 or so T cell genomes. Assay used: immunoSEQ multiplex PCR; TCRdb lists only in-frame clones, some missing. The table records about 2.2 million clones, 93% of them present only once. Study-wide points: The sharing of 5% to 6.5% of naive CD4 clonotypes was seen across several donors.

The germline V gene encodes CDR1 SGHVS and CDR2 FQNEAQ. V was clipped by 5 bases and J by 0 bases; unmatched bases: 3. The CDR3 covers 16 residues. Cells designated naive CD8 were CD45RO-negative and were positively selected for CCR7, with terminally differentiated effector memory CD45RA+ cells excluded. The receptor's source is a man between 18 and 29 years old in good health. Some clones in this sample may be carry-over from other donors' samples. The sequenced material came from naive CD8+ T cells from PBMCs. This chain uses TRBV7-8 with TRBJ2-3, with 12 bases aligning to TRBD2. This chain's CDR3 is CASSPGTSGSTDTQYF. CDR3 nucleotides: TGTGCCAGCAGCCCCGGGACTAGCGGGAGCACAGATACGCAGTATTTT.